The next 10 T cell receptor beta chains were all read from a single sample in a study of Graves' ophthalmopathy and Graves' hyperthyroidism (dated by TCRdb to 2017 to 2018). The sequencer was an Illumina HiSeq 2000. For repertoire sequencing, the TCR beta CDR3 regions were amplified from RNA transcripts. HTBI primers and the Qiagen OneStep RT-PCR kit were used in a first-round RT-PCR, which was followed by a second-round multiplex PCR, size selection and purification. TCRdb ran its own pipeline on the public reads, namely fastp trimming at Q25 and MiXCR clone calling, and kept in-frame beta chains. Each record represents a unique CDR3 protein, reported with the most common genes and DNA among its rows. Counted in this sample were hundreds of thousands of distinct CDR3 sequences; roughly 39% of them appeared once. Roughly 3.5% of the sample rests with the top ten. Sequencing was done on a sample of peripheral blood. The source is an adult man with Graves' ophthalmopathy.

This clonotype was seen a handful of times. V gene TRBV30 combines with J gene TRBJ1-2; tentative D call: TRBD1 (5 bases). CDR1 is GTSNPN, CDR2 SVGIG, per germline (reference sequence). CDR3 length equals 12 residues. V gave up 5 bases and J gave up 6 bases, with 13 bases separating them. The CDR3 bases are TGTGCCTGGGAAACACTGGGGCATGGCTACACCTTC. It yields the protein CAWETLGHGYTF. The whole variable domain, filled in from reference TRBV30 and TRBJ1-2, reads SQTIHQWPATLVQPVGSPLSLECTVEGTSNPNLYWYRQAAGRGLQLLFYSVGIGQISSEVPQNLSASRPQDRQFILSSKKLLLSDSGFYLCAWETLGHGYTFGSGTRLTVV.

The chain couples TRBV27 to TRBJ1-1, with TRBD1 matching 8 bases. V gave up 5 bases and J gave up 6 bases; unmatched junction bases: 14. Germline CDR1 reads MNHEY; CDR2 reads SMNVEV (reference sequence). CDR3 length: 16 residues. This chain's CDR3 is CASSPSWTGPRAEAFF. Here the CDR3 DNA reads TGTGCCAGCAGTCCCTCCTGGACAGGGCCGAGGGCTGAAGCTTTCTTT.

This clonotype was detected ten times or more. The chain employs TRBV14 and TRBJ1-2; TRBD1 is a possible D gene (5 bases). The CDR3 is 14 residues long. Germline V gene data show CDR1 as SGHDN and CDR2 as FVKESK. Trimming removed 0 bases from V and 2 bases from J, with 7 bases in between. The CDR3 here is CASSQDPGNYGYTF. In DNA, the CDR3 is TGTGCCAGCAGCCAAGATCCAGGGAACTATGGCTACACCTTC. Variable domain in full (rest from reference TRBV14 and TRBJ1-2): EAGVTQFPSHSVIEKGQTVTLRCDPISGHDNLYWYRRVMGKEIKFLLHFVKESKQDESGMPNNRFLAERTGGTYSTLKVQPAELEDSGVYFCASSQDPGNYGYTFGSGTRLTVV.

The J gene is TRBJ2-3, the V gene TRBV12-3 or TRBV12-4; D assignment may be TRBD1 or TRBD2 (5 bases each). V lost 6 bases to trimming and J lost 1 base, with 11 bases between them. The CDR3 length is 14 residues. The CDR3 protein is CASRRGVGTDTQYF. In nucleotides, the CDR3 is TGTGCCAGCAGACGAGGGGTCGGCACAGATACGCAGTATTTT.

Note on this clonotype: A clone one base away is much larger, so this may be a read error. As the CDR3 is not closed by the conserved phenylalanine or tryptophan, this likely results from a read error. CDR3 nucleotides: TGTGCCAGCAGGGAAAGGGGAGGGCTGGAGACCCAGTACCTC. Its protein product is CASRERGGLETQYL. This sequence joins TRBV7-8 and TRBJ2-5; 7 nucleotides align to TRBD2. Germline V gene data show CDR1 as SGHVS and CDR2 as FQNEAQ. CDR3 length: 14 residues. Unmatched junction bases numbered 9, after V lost 6 bases and J lost 5 bases.

The CDR3 bases are TGTGCCAGCAGCTTTAACGCCGGGACAGGGCCCTACGAGCAGTACTTC. It is translated as CASSFNAGTGPYEQYF. V and J are TRBV7-3 and TRBJ2-7; the match to TRBD1 covers 9 bases. Looked up from germline, CDR1 is SGHTA and CDR2 is FQGTGA. The J segment lost 2 bases and the V segment lost 3 bases, leaving 8 bases of the junction unmatched. The CDR3 consists of 16 residues.

At least ten counts were recorded for this clonotype. This chain links TRBV4-1 with TRBJ2-5, with D hard to call. CDR3 length: 13 residues. The germline V and J ends were trimmed by 6 bases and 5 bases, with 13 bases remaining between them. Germline CDR1 and CDR2: MGHRA and YSYEKL. Written as DNA, the CDR3 is TGCGCCAGCAGTCGGCATTTGAGGGAGACCCAGTACTTC. It is translated as CASSRHLRETQYF.

At least ten counts were recorded for this clonotype. This chain joins TRBV10-3 and TRBJ1-2, with TRBD1 matching over 7 bases. Trimming at V came to 3 bases and at J to 8 bases, leaving 9 bases not matched to a gene. CDR3 length: 14 amino acids. Germline loops: CDR1 ENHRY, CDR2 SYGVKD. CDR3 DNA: TGTGCCATCAGTGACCAATGGACAGGTCAGGGCTACACCTTC. The encoded protein is CAISDQWTGQGYTF.

This chain connects TRBV6-6 to TRBJ2-7; TRBD1 is a possible D gene (6 bases). The V end was cut by 6 bases, the J end by 6 bases, with 12 bases between. Germline V gene lookup returns CDR1 MNHNY and CDR2 SVGAGI (reference sequence). The CDR3 length is 12 residues. The CDR3 DNA reads as TGTGCCAGCAGCAAGGGGGTCCTCGAGCAGTACTTC. This translates into CASSKGVLEQYF.

In this sample, this clonotype turned up many times. The chain joins TRBV25-1 to TRBJ2-7, with a tentative D call TRBD2 (6 bases). CDR3 size: 15 residues. The V gene lost 3 bases and the J gene lost 3 bases, with 15 bases spanning the gap. Germline CDR1 reads MGHDK; CDR2 reads SYGVNS. CDR3 DNA sequence: TGTGCCAGCAGTGACTCGGGACTCCCCTACTACGAGCAGTACTTC. It yields the protein CASSDSGLPYYEQYF.